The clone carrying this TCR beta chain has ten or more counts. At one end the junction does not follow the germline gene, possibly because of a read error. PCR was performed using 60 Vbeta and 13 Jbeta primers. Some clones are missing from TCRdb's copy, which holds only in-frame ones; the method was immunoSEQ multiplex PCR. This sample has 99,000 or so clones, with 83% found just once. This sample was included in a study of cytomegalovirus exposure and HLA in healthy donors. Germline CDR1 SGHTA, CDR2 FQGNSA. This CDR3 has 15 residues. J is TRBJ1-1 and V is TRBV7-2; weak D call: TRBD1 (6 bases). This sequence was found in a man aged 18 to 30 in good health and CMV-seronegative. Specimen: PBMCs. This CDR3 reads CASSLTGQTHTEAFF. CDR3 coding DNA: TGTGCCAGCAGCTTGACAGGACAAACCCACACGGAAGCTTTCTTT.